This TCR beta chain derives from a study of blood T cell repertoires in COVID-19. Study-wide background: Spain, Italy and the United States supplied samples that represented acute and convalescent COVID-19. The cDNA or gDNA used as material had been derived from T cells, B-cell-depleted T cells, or PBMCs.

Per the authors' pipeline: Amplifying reference gene primers gave estimates of nucleated cell counts. The repertoire was sequenced with immunoSEQ multiplex PCR; TCRdb's copy has only in-frame clones and lacks some. The DNA was the basis for D and trimming; V, J and clone size are from that table. Of about 110,000 clones listed, less than 75% were seen once; the top ten hold around 0.9%. V lost 5 bases and J lost 0; bases outside the gene matches: 6. CDR1 MDHEN and CDR2 SYDVKM come from the germline V gene. The CDR3 runs to 17 residues. The specimen sequenced was peripheral blood. V usage is TRBV28 and J usage is TRBJ1-6; 8 bases are a match to TRBD1. The TCR was taken from a human donor with acute or convalescent COVID-19. The donor label of this sample is uncertain. The CDR3 region has the DNA TGTGCCAGCAGTCCTCAGGGGGCTAGCTCCTATAATTCACCCCTCCACTTT. This encodes CASSPQGASSYNSPLHF.